The clone carrying this T cell receptor (beta chain) was recorded only once. The antigen is unknown. This entry belongs to a study of cytomegalovirus exposure and HLA in healthy donors. Study-level points and caveats: Researchers reported in a later analysis that a missense DCLRE1C variant was tied to TCR beta V- and J-gene trimming. Researchers counted around 160 TCR beta chains as cytomegalovirus-associated. Some V segments could not be told apart, so they were left out, TRBV6-2 and TRBV6-3 among them.

V was clipped by 6 bases and J by 3 bases, with 11 bases between them. This CDR3 region has 13 residues. Germline CDR1 and CDR2: SGHDT and YYEEEE. PCR involved 60 Vbeta and 13 Jbeta primers. Assay: immunoSEQ multiplex PCR; the TCRdb copy retains only in-frame clones and omits some. The data contain 95,000 to 150,000 clones, 75% to 90% of them singletons. V usage is TRBV5-6 and J usage is TRBJ2-3, with D possibly matching TRBD2 (5 bases). Sequenced input: PBMCs. This sequence originates from a man between 25 and 39 years old in good health and CMV-seronegative. In DNA form, the CDR3 reads TGTGCCAGCACTAGCACAGCTACAGATACGCAGTATTTT. This gives the protein CASTSTATDTQYF.